Listed below are T cell receptor beta chains from one sample, sequenced in a study of response to subunit inactivated influenza vaccine. TCRdb re-derived calls from the RT-PCR reads in MiXCR, one entry per CDR3 protein. The sample lists about 480,000 distinct CDR3 sequences; 13% were seen once. Source: PBMCs from blood, taken roughly 48 days after vaccination. These receptors were taken from a man between 45 and 60 years old who received an inactivated influenza vaccine. Each CDR3 is given with its conserved first and last residue. The D gene is left open where the match is weak. Size values are once, few and many counts, or a class for expanded clones, and some rows have none.

J gene: TRBJ1-3
V gene: TRBV4-2
clone size: many
CDR3 length: 16
D gene: NA
CDR3 DNA: TGTGCCAGCAGCCAAGATGGGCACAGCCCCGGAAACACCATATATTTT
CDR3 protein: CASSQDGHSPGNTIYF

J gene: TRBJ2-1
V gene: TRBV5-1
clone size: few
CDR3 length: 13
D gene: TRBD1
CDR3 DNA: TGCGCCAGCAGCACAGGACAGGGTGGTGAGCAGTTCTTC
CDR3 protein: CASSTGQGGEQFF

J gene: TRBJ2-3
V gene: TRBV27
clone size: NA
CDR3 length: 15
D gene: TRBD1
CDR3 DNA: TGTGCCAGCAGTTCATCGGGACAGTACACAGATACGCAGTATTTT
CDR3 protein: CASSSSGQYTDTQYF

J gene: TRBJ2-1
V gene: TRBV19
clone size: NA
CDR3 length: 19
D gene: NA
CDR3 DNA: TGTGCCAGTAGTATGAAGGGGGGCCGTTTCACCCTATCCTACAATGAGCAGTTCTTC
CDR3 protein: CASSMKGGRFTLSYNEQFF

J gene: TRBJ1-1
V gene: TRBV28
clone size: NA
CDR3 length: 14
D gene: NA
CDR3 DNA: TGTGCCAGCTCGCTGAGAGGGCATTTAGCTGAAGCTTTCTTT
CDR3 protein: CASSLRGHLAEAFF

J gene: TRBJ2-3
V gene: TRBV3-1
clone size: few
CDR3 length: 13
D gene: NA
CDR3 DNA: TGTGCCAGCACCCCAACTAGTTTAGATACGCAGTATTTT
CDR3 protein: CASTPTSLDTQYF

J gene: TRBJ2-3
V gene: TRBV20-1
clone size: many
CDR3 length: 13
D gene: NA
CDR3 DNA: TGCAGTGCAACTAACACGGGCACAGATACGCAGTATTTT
CDR3 protein: CSATNTGTDTQYF

J gene: TRBJ1-2
V gene: TRBV9
clone size: few
CDR3 length: 15
D gene: NA
CDR3 DNA: TGTGCCAGCAGTGTAATCACAGGGAAAGACTATGGCTACACCTTC
CDR3 protein: CASSVITGKDYGYTF

J gene: TRBJ2-1
V gene: TRBV7-2
clone size: once
CDR3 length: 17
D gene: TRBD2
CDR3 DNA: TGTGCCAGCAGCTTAAGGTTCGCTAGCGGGACCTACAATGAGCAGTTCTTC
CDR3 protein: CASSLRFASGTYNEQFF

J gene: TRBJ2-3
V gene: TRBV5-1
clone size: few
CDR3 length: 14
D gene: NA
CDR3 DNA: TGCGCCAGCAGGCAGGGGCTTGGTACAGATACGCAGTATTTT
CDR3 protein: CASRQGLGTDTQYF

J gene: TRBJ1-1
V gene: TRBV5-1
clone size: many
CDR3 length: 14
D gene: NA
CDR3 DNA: TGCGCCAGCAGCTCAGGGACCTTGAACACTGAAGCTTTCTTT
CDR3 protein: CASSSGTLNTEAFF

J gene: TRBJ2-3
V gene: TRBV20-1
clone size: many
CDR3 length: 15
D gene: NA
CDR3 DNA: TGCAGTGCTAGACCCCGGCGGCTTAGCACAGATACGCAGTATTTT
CDR3 protein: CSARPRRLSTDTQYF

J gene: TRBJ2-6
V gene: TRBV2
clone size: NA
CDR3 length: 17
D gene: TRBD2
CDR3 DNA: TGTGCCAGCAAGCCACTAGCGGGGATCTCTGGGGCCAACGTCCTGACTTTC
CDR3 protein: CASKPLAGISGANVLTF

J gene: TRBJ2-1
V gene: TRBV6-5
clone size: few
CDR3 length: 13
D gene: NA
CDR3 DNA: TGTGCCAGCAGTTCGTCGGGGGCGGATGAGCAGTTCTTC
CDR3 protein: CASSSSGADEQFF

J gene: TRBJ1-5
V gene: TRBV12-3/TRBV12-4
clone size: many
CDR3 length: 14
D gene: NA
CDR3 DNA: TGTGCCAGCAGTTTCTCGGGAGGCAATCAGCCCCAGCATTTT
CDR3 protein: CASSFSGGNQPQHF

J gene: TRBJ2-1
V gene: TRBV4-3
clone size: few
CDR3 length: 15
D gene: NA
CDR3 DNA: TGCGCCAGCAGCCAAGATCTGTTAGTCTACAATGAGCAGTTCTTC
CDR3 protein: CASSQDLLVYNEQFF

J gene: TRBJ2-7
V gene: TRBV7-9
clone size: NA
CDR3 length: 12
D gene: NA
CDR3 DNA: TGTGCCAGCAGCTCCGGTGCGGGAAAGCAGTACTTC
CDR3 protein: CASSSGAGKQYF

J gene: TRBJ2-6
V gene: TRBV24-1
clone size: few
CDR3 length: 16
D gene: TRBD1
CDR3 DNA: TGTGCCACCAGTTCACAGGGGGCCACTGGGGCCAACGTCCTGACTTTC
CDR3 protein: CATSSQGATGANVLTF

J gene: TRBJ2-3
V gene: TRBV20-1
clone size: NA
CDR3 length: 13
D gene: TRBD2
CDR3 DNA: TGCAGTGCTAGCATCAGCGGGAAGGATACGCAGTATTTT
CDR3 protein: CSASISGKDTQYF

J gene: TRBJ2-2
V gene: TRBV25-1
clone size: once
CDR3 length: 16
D gene: TRBD2
CDR3 DNA: TGTGCCAGCAGTGAATACGGCGGGAGGGGAACCGGGGAGCTGTTTTTT
CDR3 protein: CASSEYGGRGTGELFF

J gene: TRBJ2-1
V gene: TRBV4-3
clone size: many
CDR3 length: 13
D gene: NA
CDR3 DNA: TGCGCCAGCAGCCAAGAAAGATTGTATGAGCAGTTCTTC
CDR3 protein: CASSQERLYEQFF

J gene: TRBJ1-5
V gene: TRBV28
clone size: many
CDR3 length: 16
D gene: TRBD1
CDR3 DNA: TGTGCCAGCAGTTTATCGACAGGGGGCATAGATCAGCCCCAGCATTTT
CDR3 protein: CASSLSTGGIDQPQHF

J gene: TRBJ2-5
V gene: TRBV20-1
clone size: NA
CDR3 length: 15
D gene: TRBD1
CDR3 DNA: TGCAGTGCTAACCCCCCGTGGACAGGGGTAGAGACCCAGTACTTC
CDR3 protein: CSANPPWTGVETQYF

J gene: TRBJ2-5
V gene: TRBV7-9
clone size: few
CDR3 length: 15
D gene: NA
CDR3 DNA: TGTGCCAGCAGCTTAGTCTTCTCGGGATACGGGACCCAGTACTTC
CDR3 protein: CASSLVFSGYGTQYF

J gene: TRBJ1-2
V gene: TRBV3-1
clone size: NA
CDR3 length: 15
D gene: NA
CDR3 DNA: TGTGCCAGCAGCCCCCTCCTAGCAGGAAACTATGGCTACACCTTC
CDR3 protein: CASSPLLAGNYGYTF

J gene: TRBJ2-2
V gene: TRBV6-2/TRBV6-3
clone size: few
CDR3 length: 13
D gene: NA
CDR3 DNA: TGTGCCAGCAGCATAGGGCTCCACGGGGAGCTGTTTTTT
CDR3 protein: CASSIGLHGELFF

J gene: TRBJ2-7
V gene: TRBV10-3
clone size: NA
CDR3 length: 15
D gene: NA
CDR3 DNA: TGTGCCATCAGTGAGCTAAAGGGGCTGATGGATGAGCAGTACTTC
CDR3 protein: CAISELKGLMDEQYF

J gene: TRBJ2-6
V gene: TRBV10-3
clone size: NA
CDR3 length: 16
D gene: NA
CDR3 DNA: TGTGCCAGCCGCGACGAGCGGCTCTCTGGGGCCAACGTCCTGACTTTC
CDR3 protein: CASRDERLSGANVLTF

J gene: TRBJ1-2
V gene: TRBV4-2
clone size: few
CDR3 length: 14
D gene: NA
CDR3 DNA: TGTGCCAGCAGCCAAGATAAGAACAACTATGGCTACACCTTC
CDR3 protein: CASSQDKNNYGYTF

J gene: TRBJ2-7
V gene: TRBV5-1
clone size: many
CDR3 length: 16
D gene: TRBD2
CDR3 DNA: TGCGCCAGCAGCTTGGGACTAGCGGGGGGCCGCTACGAGCAGTACTTC
CDR3 protein: CASSLGLAGGRYEQYF

J gene: TRBJ1-4
V gene: TRBV20-1
clone size: NA
CDR3 length: 17
D gene: NA
CDR3 DNA: TGCAGTGCTAGAGATTATGGCGCGGGGCCAACTAATGAAAAACTGTTTTTT
CDR3 protein: CSARDYGAGPTNEKLFF

J gene: TRBJ1-6
V gene: TRBV29-1
clone size: NA
CDR3 length: 13
D gene: TRBD1
CDR3 DNA: TGCAGCGTGCGGACAGGGACGACGACACCCCTCCACTTT
CDR3 protein: CSVRTGTTTPLHF

J gene: TRBJ2-3
V gene: TRBV11-2
clone size: many
CDR3 length: 14
D gene: TRBD2
CDR3 DNA: TGTGCCAGCAAGCGGCGGGGGGTCACAGATACGCAGTATTTT
CDR3 protein: CASKRRGVTDTQYF

J gene: TRBJ2-7
V gene: TRBV7-2
clone size: NA
CDR3 length: 14
D gene: NA
CDR3 DNA: TGTGCCAGCAGCTTACGGAGTGCCGGGGGCGAGCAGTACTTC
CDR3 protein: CASSLRSAGGEQYF

J gene: TRBJ2-7
V gene: TRBV7-2
clone size: NA
CDR3 length: 13
D gene: TRBD2
CDR3 DNA: TGTGCCAGCAGCTTTAGTTGGGAGGGTGAGCAGTACTTC
CDR3 protein: CASSFSWEGEQYF

J gene: TRBJ2-5
V gene: TRBV5-1
clone size: few
CDR3 length: 16
D gene: NA
CDR3 DNA: TGCGCCAGCAGCTACCATTACCAACCGATACAAGAGACCCAGTACTTC
CDR3 protein: CASSYHYQPIQETQYF

J gene: TRBJ2-1
V gene: TRBV6-1
clone size: few
CDR3 length: 15
D gene: NA
CDR3 DNA: TGTGCCAGCAGTCCTTATGGCGGTATTCACAATGAGCAGTTCTTC
CDR3 protein: CASSPYGGIHNEQFF

J gene: TRBJ1-1
V gene: TRBV6-1
clone size: few
CDR3 length: 13
D gene: TRBD1
CDR3 DNA: TGTGCCAGCAGGGGGACAGGTTCATCTGAAGCTTTCTTT
CDR3 protein: CASRGTGSSEAFF

J gene: TRBJ2-5
V gene: TRBV7-2
clone size: few
CDR3 length: 17
D gene: TRBD2
CDR3 DNA: TGTGCCAGCAGCTTAAAGCTAGCGGGGGTGGTAGGTGAGACCCAGTACTTC
CDR3 protein: CASSLKLAGVVGETQYF

J gene: TRBJ1-5
V gene: TRBV6-1
clone size: few
CDR3 length: 15
D gene: TRBD1
CDR3 DNA: TGTGCCAGCACCCTGGGACAGCTTAGCAATCAGCCCCAGCATTTT
CDR3 protein: CASTLGQLSNQPQHF

J gene: TRBJ2-7
V gene: TRBV6-5
clone size: many
CDR3 length: 16
D gene: NA
CDR3 DNA: TGTGCCAGCAGTTACTCGCTGGCAGAATTTACCTACGAGCAGTACTTC
CDR3 protein: CASSYSLAEFTYEQYF

J gene: TRBJ1-2
V gene: TRBV5-6
clone size: NA
CDR3 length: 13
D gene: TRBD1
CDR3 DNA: TGTGCCAGCAGCTTGGGGGGACAGTATGGCTACACCTTC
CDR3 protein: CASSLGGQYGYTF